Sequencing of this TCR beta chain was carried out in a study of regulatory T cells in long-lasting Graves disease. General study results and limits: Among samples with persistent disease, TRBV28, TRBJ1-2 and TRBJ2-5 were favored.

On this clonotype: The antigen is not known.

Described time point: newly diagnosed GD, antithyroid drugs for less than 3 months. PBMC RNA served as the TCR library source. It was an endocrinology department in Xi'an, China, that provided the patients. The CDR3 runs 17 residues. Germline V CDR1 and CDR2: LGHDT, YNNKEL (reference sequence). Trimming removed 0 bases from V and 0 bases from J, with 12 bases in between. CDR3-region Arm-PCR and iRepertoire HTBI primers produced the TCR beta libraries. TCRdb itself ran the multiplex PCR reads through MiXCR, one entry per CDR3 protein. The table has 350,000 to 450,000 distinct CDR3 sequences, about 15% seen once; the top ten hold approximately 15%. In addition, the sample was reused for a study of T cells in Graves' hyperthyroidism and ophthalmopathy. That work states: Researchers ran a first-round RT-PCR on the TCR CDR3 using the HTBI primer set.

Sequencing was performed on peripheral blood mononuclear cells (PBMCs), taken at new diagnosis, from a patient treated with antithyroid drugs. The source of this sequence is a woman aged 25 to 39 with Graves disease. The V call is TRBV3-1, the J call TRBJ1-3; no clear D. CDR3 coding DNA: TGTGCCAGCAGCCAAGAGTTCAGTCACTACTCTGGAAACACCATATATTTT. Its translation is CASSQEFSHYSGNTIYF. Variable domain in full (rest from reference TRBV3-1 and TRBJ1-3): DTAVSQTPKYLVTQMGNDKSIKCEQNLGHDTMYWYKQDSKKFLKIMFSYNNKELIINETVPNRFSPKSPDKAHLNLHINSLELGDSAVYFCASSQEFSHYSGNTIYFGEGSWLTVV.